This is a list of T cell receptor beta chains from one sample in a study of response to subunit inactivated influenza vaccine. TCRdb re-called the RT-PCR reads through MiXCR, storing one row per CDR3 protein. The table shows under 750,000 distinct CDR3 sequences, with around 11% occurring only once. The specimen was PBMCs from blood, collected on the day of vaccination. These receptors originate from a man in his fifties who received an inactivated influenza vaccine. CDR3s include the opening cysteine and the closing phenylalanine or tryptophan. D genes are given only for firm matches. Clone size is shown for a subset of rows, as once, few, many or a class of expanded clone.

size: few; D: .; J: TRBJ2-1; length: 15; V: TRBV7-9; DNA: TGTGCCACCATCCGTCAAGCTGACCTGAGGGGTGAGCAGTTCTTC; CDR3: CATIRQADLRGEQFF
size: .; D: TRBD1; J: TRBJ1-1; length: 15; V: TRBV7-9; DNA: TGTGCCAGCAGCCTCCAGGGACAGGGCCTCACTGAAGCTTTCTTT; CDR3: CASSLQGQGLTEAFF
size: .; D: TRBD1; J: TRBJ1-1; length: 15; V: TRBV4-3; DNA: TGCGCCAGCAGCCAGAGACAGGGGGTGTTCACTGAAGCTTTCTTT; CDR3: CASSQRQGVFTEAFF
size: .; D: TRBD1; J: TRBJ2-3; length: 15; V: TRBV11-2; DNA: TGTGCCAGCAGCGGACAGGGGGCTCTTAGAGATACGCAGTATTTT; CDR3: CASSGQGALRDTQYF
size: .; D: TRBD1; J: TRBJ1-2; length: 16; V: TRBV10-2; DNA: TGCGCCAGTCTCCGGGACAGGGAGTCCAATATTTATGGCTACACCTTC; CDR3: CASLRDRESNIYGYTF
size: .; D: .; J: TRBJ2-7; length: 13; V: TRBV7-6; DNA: TGTGCCAGCAGCTTGGGGGCTAGCCCCGAGCAGTACTTC; CDR3: CASSLGASPEQYF
size: many; D: TRBD2; J: TRBJ2-1; length: 18; V: TRBV7-8; DNA: TGTGCCAGCAGCTCGCGACTAGCGGGAGGTTACTCCTACAATGAGCAGTTCTTC; CDR3: CASSSRLAGGYSYNEQFF
size: .; D: .; J: TRBJ1-2; length: 12; V: TRBV2; DNA: TGTGCCAACACAGGCAAGCACTATGGCTACACCTTC; CDR3: CANTGKHYGYTF
size: few; D: .; J: TRBJ1-1; length: 13; V: TRBV20-1; DNA: TGCAGTGCTAGAGGGGTGACTTATTCCGAAGCTTTCTTT; CDR3: CSARGVTYSEAFF
size: few; D: TRBD2; J: TRBJ2-2; length: 15; V: TRBV20-1; DNA: TGCAGTGCTAGACCTAGCGGGAGTCCTTCCGGGGAGCTGTTTTTT; CDR3: CSARPSGSPSGELFF
size: .; D: TRBD1; J: TRBJ2-5; length: 13; V: TRBV10-3; DNA: TGTGCCATCAGAGACAGGGCACAAGAGACCCAGTACTTC; CDR3: CAIRDRAQETQYF
size: few; D: .; J: TRBJ2-5; length: 14; V: TRBV7-9; DNA: TGTGCCAGCACAATTCAAGGAGGGCAGGAGACCCAGTACTTC; CDR3: CASTIQGGQETQYF
size: .; D: .; J: TRBJ1-6; length: 16; V: TRBV10-3; DNA: TGTGCCATCCAATCGTCGGACGGTCGACATAATTCACCCCTCCACTTT; CDR3: CAIQSSDGRHNSPLHF
size: .; D: TRBD1; J: TRBJ2-3; length: 16; V: TRBV12-3/TRBV12-4; DNA: TGTGCCAGCAGTCCCCCGGACAGGGGTAGGGCAGATACGCAGTATTTT; CDR3: CASSPPDRGRADTQYF
size: few; D: TRBD2; J: TRBJ2-1; length: 18; V: TRBV9; DNA: TGTGCCAGCAGCGTAGGGACTAGCGGGAGTAGCTCCTACAATGAGCAGTTCTTC; CDR3: CASSVGTSGSSSYNEQFF
size: few; D: .; J: TRBJ2-3; length: 19; V: TRBV3-1; DNA: TGTGCCAGCAGCCATCCGTCAGGGACAGCGGGGGCCTTCACAGATACGCAGTATTTT; CDR3: CASSHPSGTAGAFTDTQYF
size: few; D: TRBD1; J: TRBJ2-7; length: 14; V: TRBV27; DNA: TGTGCCAGCAGTCATCAGGGGGCCCCCTACGAGCAGTACTTC; CDR3: CASSHQGAPYEQYF
size: .; D: TRBD1; J: TRBJ2-7; length: 15; V: TRBV11-2; DNA: TGTGCCAGCAGCTTAGGGGACAGGGGCCCCTACGAGCAGTACTTC; CDR3: CASSLGDRGPYEQYF
size: few; D: TRBD2; J: TRBJ2-5; length: 16; V: TRBV7-6; DNA: TGTGCCAGCAGTCTGGGGCGGGGGGAATACCAAGAGACCCAGTACTTC; CDR3: CASSLGRGEYQETQYF
size: many; D: .; J: TRBJ1-4; length: 13; V: TRBV4-3; DNA: TGCGCCAGCAGCCAAGATCTGTTAGAAAAACTGTTTTTT; CDR3: CASSQDLLEKLFF
size: .; D: .; J: TRBJ2-5; length: 17; V: TRBV15; DNA: TGTGCCACCAGCAGAGAAAGGGAGTTTGGGGGAAAAGAGACCCAGTACTTC; CDR3: CATSREREFGGKETQYF
size: few; D: .; J: TRBJ2-7; length: 13; V: TRBV7-9; DNA: TGTGCCAGCGGCGAGGGGAGCTCCTACGAGCAGTACTTC; CDR3: CASGEGSSYEQYF
size: .; D: .; J: TRBJ2-3; length: 15; V: TRBV19; DNA: TGTGCCAGTACACCGACAGGCACTAGCACAGATACGCAGTATTTT; CDR3: CASTPTGTSTDTQYF
size: many; D: TRBD1; J: TRBJ1-5; length: 17; V: TRBV5-5; DNA: TGTGCCATCAAACCGGGACAGTCCCGTCGAGTCTGTCAGCCCCAGCATTTT; CDR3: CAIKPGQSRRVCQPQHF
size: few; D: .; J: TRBJ2-1; length: 15; V: TRBV5-1; DNA: TGCGCCAGCAGCTTGGAGGGGGACGACTACAATGAGCAGTTCTTC; CDR3: CASSLEGDDYNEQFF
size: many; D: .; J: TRBJ2-1; length: 12; V: TRBV7-8; DNA: TGTGCCAGCAGCGAGGTTCGCGATGAGCAGTTCTTC; CDR3: CASSEVRDEQFF
size: few; D: TRBD1; J: TRBJ2-3; length: 14; V: TRBV5-1; DNA: TGCGCCAGCAGCGGATCGACAGGGATCGATACGCAGTATTTT; CDR3: CASSGSTGIDTQYF
size: .; D: .; J: TRBJ2-1; length: 15; V: TRBV15; DNA: TGTGCCACCAGCAGAGGATGGGGACGGTACAATGAGCAGTTCTTC; CDR3: CATSRGWGRYNEQFF
size: .; D: TRBD1; J: TRBJ2-5; length: 15; V: TRBV7-9; DNA: TGTGCCAGCAGCTCCGTGACAGGGGGTGAGGAGACCCAGTACTTC; CDR3: CASSSVTGGEETQYF
size: few; D: TRBD1; J: TRBJ1-6; length: 15; V: TRBV12-3/TRBV12-4; DNA: TGTGCCAGCACCCGGGACAGTACAAAAGTAATGGCCCTCCACTTT; CDR3: CASTRDSTKVMALHF
size: .; D: .; J: TRBJ1-6; length: 13; V: TRBV11-2; DNA: TGTGCCAGCAGCTTAGCTCGAAGGGAAACCCTCCACTTT; CDR3: CASSLARRETLHF
size: .; D: TRBD1; J: TRBJ1-1; length: 13; V: TRBV20-1; DNA: TGCAGTGCCAGGACAGGGGTGAACACTGAAGCTTTCTTT; CDR3: CSARTGVNTEAFF
size: .; D: TRBD1; J: TRBJ2-7; length: 15; V: TRBV4-2; DNA: TGTGCCAGCAGCCAATCAGACAGGGGTGCCTACGAGCAGTACTTC; CDR3: CASSQSDRGAYEQYF
size: few; D: .; J: TRBJ1-1; length: 17; V: TRBV28; DNA: TGTGCCAGCACCAAAACAGAGGCTCCCGGGGTAAGCACTGAAGCTTTCTTT; CDR3: CASTKTEAPGVSTEAFF
size: many; D: TRBD2; J: TRBJ2-7; length: 15; V: TRBV20-1; DNA: TGCAGTGCTAGAGCACTAGCGGGAGGGCCAGACGAGCAGTACTTC; CDR3: CSARALAGGPDEQYF